The sequence of this T cell receptor (beta chain) was determined in a study of blood T cell repertoires in COVID-19. Study-wide background: The United States, Italy and Spain were the sources of the acute and convalescent COVID-19 samples. From T cells, B-cell-depleted T cells, or PBMCs came the material, which was cDNA or gDNA.

In the original processing: Amplifying reference gene primers gave estimates of nucleated cell counts. This table comes from immunoSEQ multiplex PCR, and its TCRdb copy is limited to in-frame clones, with some not included. V, J and clone size reflect that table, while D and trimming were determined from the DNA. The table lists approximately 190,000 clones, around four fifths of them singletons. Losses at the gene ends were 6 bases for V and 1 base for J; bases not matched to a gene: 7. There are 16 residues in the CDR3. Germline V gene data show CDR1 as SGHDT and CDR2 as YYEEEE. The chain combines TRBV5-6 with TRBJ2-5; 12 positions agree with TRBD1. The sample taken for sequencing was peripheral blood. This clonotype was obtained from a young man with active or convalescent COVID-19. CDR3: CASTRDRGPGQETQYF. The CDR3 nucleotides read TGTGCCAGCACAAGGGACAGGGGGCCCGGCCAAGAGACCCAGTACTTC.